Each of the 5 T cell receptor beta chains below was sequenced from the same sample in a study of CD8 T cells in Susac syndrome. Random hexamers served to reverse transcribe roughly 0.5 to 1 ug RNA. TCRdb re-called the immunoSEQ multiplex PCR reads with MiXCR, one entry per CDR3 protein. The repertoire holds some 180,000 distinct CDR3 sequences, roughly 94% seen once, with 0.099% in the top ten. Input material: CD4+ T cells from PBMCs. The receptors were sampled from a human donor with Susac syndrome.

This rearrangement joins TRBV9 to TRBJ2-2; weak D call: TRBD2 (5 bases). The germline CDR1 and CDR2 sequences are SGDLS and YYNGEE. Between the trimmed V and J ends, which lost 7 bases and 5 bases, there was a span of 9 bases. The CDR3 is made up of 12 amino acids. Here the CDR3 reads CASAPGTGELFF. The CDR3 bases are TGTGCCAGCGCCCCGGGGACCGGGGAGCTGTTTTTT.

The rearrangement uses TRBV5-1 and TRBJ1-1, with TRBD1 identical over 9 bases. V gave up 0 bases and J gave up 6 bases; unmatched junction bases: 6. Per germline, CDR1 SGHRS and CDR2 YFSETQ. The CDR3 is 15 residues long. CDR3 protein: CASSLATGGGAEAFF. Here the CDR3 DNA reads TGCGCCAGCAGCTTGGCAACAGGGGGCGGCGCTGAAGCTTTCTTT.

This rearrangement joins TRBV3-1 to TRBJ2-1; 11 bases match TRBD2. Trimming removed 4 bases from V and 7 bases from J; junction bases left unmatched: 6. The germline V gene has CDR1 LGHDT and CDR2 YNNKEL (reference sequence). The CDR3 has 15 amino acids. The CDR3 loop is CASSLRLAGSNEQFF. CDR3 nucleotides: TGTGCCAGCAGCCTCCGACTAGCGGGATCAAATGAGCAGTTCTTC.

In this sample, this clonotype turned up once. The chain links TRBV4-1 to TRBJ1-4; 8 positions match TRBD1. The CDR3 has 18 residues. J was trimmed by 8 bases and V by 0 bases; bases with no gene match: 14. Germline loops: CDR1 MGHRA, CDR2 YSYEKL. The CDR3 nucleotides read TGCGCCAGCAGCCAAGATTGGGGACAGGCCCGCGGGGAAGAAAAACTGTTTTTT. This translates into CASSQDWGQARGEEKLFF.

The chain combines TRBV20-1 with TRBJ2-6; TRBD1 matches 10 bases. The CDR3 has 15 residues. V was clipped by 5 bases and J by 3 bases; unmatched bases: 4. CDR1 is DFQATT, CDR2 SNEGSKA, per germline (reference sequence). The CDR3 nucleotides read TGCAGTGCTCGACAGGGGGCAATTGGGGCCAACGTCCTGACTTTC. Translating it yields CSARQGAIGANVLTF.